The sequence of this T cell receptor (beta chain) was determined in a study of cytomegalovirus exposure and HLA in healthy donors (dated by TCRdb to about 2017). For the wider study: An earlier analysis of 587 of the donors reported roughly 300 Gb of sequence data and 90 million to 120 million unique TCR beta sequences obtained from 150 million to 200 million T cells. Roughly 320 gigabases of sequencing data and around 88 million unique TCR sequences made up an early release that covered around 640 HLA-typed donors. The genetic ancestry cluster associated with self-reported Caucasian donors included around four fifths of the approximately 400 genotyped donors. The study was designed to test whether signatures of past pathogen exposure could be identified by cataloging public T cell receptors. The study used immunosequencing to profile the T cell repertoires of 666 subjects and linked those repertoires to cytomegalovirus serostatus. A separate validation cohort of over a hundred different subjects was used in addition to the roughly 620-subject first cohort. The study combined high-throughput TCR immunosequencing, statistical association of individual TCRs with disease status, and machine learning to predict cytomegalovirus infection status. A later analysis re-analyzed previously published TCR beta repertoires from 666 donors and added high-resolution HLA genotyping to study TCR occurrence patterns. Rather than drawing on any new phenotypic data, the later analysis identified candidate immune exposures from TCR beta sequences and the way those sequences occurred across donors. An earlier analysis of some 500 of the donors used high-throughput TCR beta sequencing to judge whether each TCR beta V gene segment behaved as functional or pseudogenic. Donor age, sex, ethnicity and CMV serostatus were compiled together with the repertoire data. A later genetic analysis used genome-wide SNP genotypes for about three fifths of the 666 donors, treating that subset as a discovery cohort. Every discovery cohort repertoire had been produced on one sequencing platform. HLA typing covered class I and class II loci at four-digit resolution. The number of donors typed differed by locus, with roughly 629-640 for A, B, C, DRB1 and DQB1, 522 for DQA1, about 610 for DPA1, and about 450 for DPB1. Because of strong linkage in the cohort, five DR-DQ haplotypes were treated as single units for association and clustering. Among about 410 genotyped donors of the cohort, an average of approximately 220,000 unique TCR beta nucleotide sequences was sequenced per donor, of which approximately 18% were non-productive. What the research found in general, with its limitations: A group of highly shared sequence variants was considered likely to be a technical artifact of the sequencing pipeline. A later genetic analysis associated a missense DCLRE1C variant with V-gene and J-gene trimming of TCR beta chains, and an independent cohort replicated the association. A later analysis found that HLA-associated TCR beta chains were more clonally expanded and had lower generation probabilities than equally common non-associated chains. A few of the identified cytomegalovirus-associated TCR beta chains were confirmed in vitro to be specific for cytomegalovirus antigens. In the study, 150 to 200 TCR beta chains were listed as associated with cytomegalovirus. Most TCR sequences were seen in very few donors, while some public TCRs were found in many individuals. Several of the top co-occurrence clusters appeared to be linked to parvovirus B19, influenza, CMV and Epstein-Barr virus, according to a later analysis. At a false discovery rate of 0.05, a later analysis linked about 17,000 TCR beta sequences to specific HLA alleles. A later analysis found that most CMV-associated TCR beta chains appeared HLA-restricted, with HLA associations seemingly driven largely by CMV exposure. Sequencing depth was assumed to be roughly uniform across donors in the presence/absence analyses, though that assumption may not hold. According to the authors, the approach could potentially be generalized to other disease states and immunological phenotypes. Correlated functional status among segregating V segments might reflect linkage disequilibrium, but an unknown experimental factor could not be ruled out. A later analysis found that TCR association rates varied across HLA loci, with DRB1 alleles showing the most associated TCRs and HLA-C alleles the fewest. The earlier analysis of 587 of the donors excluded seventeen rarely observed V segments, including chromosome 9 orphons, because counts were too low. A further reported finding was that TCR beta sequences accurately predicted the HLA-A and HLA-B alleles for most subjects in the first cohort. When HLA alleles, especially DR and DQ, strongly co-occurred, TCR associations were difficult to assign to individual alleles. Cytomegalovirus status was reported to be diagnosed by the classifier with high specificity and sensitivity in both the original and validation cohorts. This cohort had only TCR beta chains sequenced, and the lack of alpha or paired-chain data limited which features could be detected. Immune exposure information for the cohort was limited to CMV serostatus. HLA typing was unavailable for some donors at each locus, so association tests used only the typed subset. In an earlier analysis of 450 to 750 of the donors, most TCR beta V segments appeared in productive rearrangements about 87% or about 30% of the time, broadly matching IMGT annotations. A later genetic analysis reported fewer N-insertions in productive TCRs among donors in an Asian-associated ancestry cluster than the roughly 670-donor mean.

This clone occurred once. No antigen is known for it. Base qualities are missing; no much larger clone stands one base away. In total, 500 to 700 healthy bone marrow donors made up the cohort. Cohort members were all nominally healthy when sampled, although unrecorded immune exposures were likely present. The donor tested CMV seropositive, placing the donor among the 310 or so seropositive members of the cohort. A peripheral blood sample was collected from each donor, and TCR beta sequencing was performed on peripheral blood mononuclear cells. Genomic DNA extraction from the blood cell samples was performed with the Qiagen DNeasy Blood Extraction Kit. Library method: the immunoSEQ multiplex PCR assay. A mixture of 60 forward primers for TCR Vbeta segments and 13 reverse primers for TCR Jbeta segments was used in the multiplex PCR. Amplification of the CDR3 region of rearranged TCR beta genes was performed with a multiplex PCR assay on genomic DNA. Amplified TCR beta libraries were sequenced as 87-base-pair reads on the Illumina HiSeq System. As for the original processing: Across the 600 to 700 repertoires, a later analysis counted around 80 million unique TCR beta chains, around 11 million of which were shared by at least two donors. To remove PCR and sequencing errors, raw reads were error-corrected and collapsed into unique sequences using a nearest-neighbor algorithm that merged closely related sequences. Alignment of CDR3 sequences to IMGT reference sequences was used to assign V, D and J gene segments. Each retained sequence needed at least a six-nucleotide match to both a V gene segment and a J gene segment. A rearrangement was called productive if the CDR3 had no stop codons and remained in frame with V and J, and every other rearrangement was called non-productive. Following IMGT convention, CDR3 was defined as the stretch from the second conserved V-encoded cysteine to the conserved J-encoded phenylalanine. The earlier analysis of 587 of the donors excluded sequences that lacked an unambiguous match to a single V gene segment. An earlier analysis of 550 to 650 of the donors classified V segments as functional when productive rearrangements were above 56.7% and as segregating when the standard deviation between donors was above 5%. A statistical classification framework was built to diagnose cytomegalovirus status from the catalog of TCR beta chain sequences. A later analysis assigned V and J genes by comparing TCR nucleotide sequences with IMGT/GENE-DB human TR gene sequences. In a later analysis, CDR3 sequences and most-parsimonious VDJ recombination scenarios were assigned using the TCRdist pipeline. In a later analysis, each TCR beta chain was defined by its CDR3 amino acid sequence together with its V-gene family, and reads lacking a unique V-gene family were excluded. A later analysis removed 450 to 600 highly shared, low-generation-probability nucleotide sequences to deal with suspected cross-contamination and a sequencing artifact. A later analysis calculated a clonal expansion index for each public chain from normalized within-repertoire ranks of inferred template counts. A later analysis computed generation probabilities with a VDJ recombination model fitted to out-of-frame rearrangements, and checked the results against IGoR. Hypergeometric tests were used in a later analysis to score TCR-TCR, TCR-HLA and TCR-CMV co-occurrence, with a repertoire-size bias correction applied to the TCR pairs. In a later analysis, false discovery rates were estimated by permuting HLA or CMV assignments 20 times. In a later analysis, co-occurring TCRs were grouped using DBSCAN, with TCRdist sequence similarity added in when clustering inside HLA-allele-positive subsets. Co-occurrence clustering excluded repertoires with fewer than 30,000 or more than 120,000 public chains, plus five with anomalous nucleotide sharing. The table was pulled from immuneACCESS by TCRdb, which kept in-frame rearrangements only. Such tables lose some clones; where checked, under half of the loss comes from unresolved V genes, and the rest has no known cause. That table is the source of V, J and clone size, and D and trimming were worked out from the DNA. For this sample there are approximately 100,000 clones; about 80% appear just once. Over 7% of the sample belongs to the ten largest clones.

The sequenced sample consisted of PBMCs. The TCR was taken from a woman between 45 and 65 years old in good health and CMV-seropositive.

The CDR3 corresponds to CASSPQGRPYEQYF. The sequence in DNA is TGTGCCAGCAGCCCACAGGGGCGACCCTACGAGCAGTACTTC. Recombination linked TRBV27 to TRBJ2-7, and 7 junctional nucleotides match TRBD1. Relative to germline, V is missing 6 bases and J is missing 2 bases, with 7 bases of the junction outside any gene match. CDR1 MNHEY and CDR2 SMNVEV are derived from the germline V gene (reference sequence). The CDR3 spans 14 residues, from the cysteine through the phenylalanine. Solely the CDR3 DNA is kept, with 42 bases framed from the first base.